The clone carrying this T cell receptor beta chain was observed once. The sample's treatment: randomized to nivolumab then ipilimumab (arm A) or the reverse (arm B). From thawed PBMCs, live CD3+CD8+ cells negative for CD19 and CD56 were sorted. This sample is drawn from a study of sequential checkpoint blockade in melanoma. Overall study context: Maintenance nivolumab came after either treatment sequence.

The table came from immunoSEQ multiplex PCR; TCRdb's copy has only in-frame clones and leaves some out. This table has about 38,000 clones, roughly 90% appearing once. This material consisted of CD8+ T cells sorted from blood (inferred from file names), taken from a patient given nivolumab and ipilimumab in sequence. The receptor's source is a human donor with melanoma.

The CDR3: CASTPEAGGAETQYF. The CDR3 nucleotides read TGTGCCAGCACCCCTGAGGCCGGAGGAGCGGAGACCCAGTACTTC. The chain carries TRBV11-2 and TRBJ2-5; D possibly corresponds to TRBD2 (5 bases). Trimming stripped 7 bases from V and 5 bases from J, with 20 bases between. The CDR3 runs to 15 residues. Germline values: CDR1 SGHAT, CDR2 FQNNGV. Based on the CDR3 plus reference TRBV11-2 and TRBJ2-5, the full variable domain is EAGVAQSPRYKIIEKRQSVAFWCNPISGHATLYWYQQILGQGPKLLIQFQNNGVVDDSQLPKDRFSAERLKGVDSTLKIQPAKLEDSAVYLCASTPEAGGAETQYFGPGTRLLVL.